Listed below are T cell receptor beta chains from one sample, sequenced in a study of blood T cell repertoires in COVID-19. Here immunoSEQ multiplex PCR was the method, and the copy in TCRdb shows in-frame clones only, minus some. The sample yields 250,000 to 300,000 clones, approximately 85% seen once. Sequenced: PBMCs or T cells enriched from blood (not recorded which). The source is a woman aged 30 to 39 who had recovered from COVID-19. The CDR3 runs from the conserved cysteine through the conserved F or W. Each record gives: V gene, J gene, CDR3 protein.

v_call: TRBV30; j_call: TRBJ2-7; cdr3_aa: CAWTGGRGRHEQYF
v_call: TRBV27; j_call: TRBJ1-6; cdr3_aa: CASSFGTGLSVGDSPLHF
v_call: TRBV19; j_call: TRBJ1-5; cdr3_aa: CASSAGGWNQPQHF
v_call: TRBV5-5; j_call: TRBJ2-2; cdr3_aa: CASSLDFRGRPAGELFF
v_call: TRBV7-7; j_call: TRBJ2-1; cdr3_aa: CASSLSSGGAINEQFF
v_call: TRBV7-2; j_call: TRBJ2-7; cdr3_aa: CASSFLLSPGEQYF
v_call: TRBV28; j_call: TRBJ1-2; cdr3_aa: CASSLLTGGYGYTF
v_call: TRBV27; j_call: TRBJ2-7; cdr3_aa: CASSFLGHHEQYF
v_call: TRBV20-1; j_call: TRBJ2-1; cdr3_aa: CSVENRNEQFF
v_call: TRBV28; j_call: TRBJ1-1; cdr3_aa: CASRSELGVTEAFF
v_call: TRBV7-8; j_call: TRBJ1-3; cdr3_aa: CASSDRRGTGNTIYF
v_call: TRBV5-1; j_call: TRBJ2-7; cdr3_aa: CASSLRFERDFSYEQYF
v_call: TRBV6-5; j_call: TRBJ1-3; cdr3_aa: CASSYAGQGSGNTIYF
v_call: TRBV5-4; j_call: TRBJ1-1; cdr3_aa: CASSLGDRSMEAFF
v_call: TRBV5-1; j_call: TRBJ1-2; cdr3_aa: CASSSQDGGYTF
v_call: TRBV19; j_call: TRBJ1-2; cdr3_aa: CASSFGQGPSLYGYTF
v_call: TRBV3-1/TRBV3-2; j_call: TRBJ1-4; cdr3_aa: CASSQGTGGRREKLFF
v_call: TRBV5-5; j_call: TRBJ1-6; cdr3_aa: CASGGSSYNSPLHF
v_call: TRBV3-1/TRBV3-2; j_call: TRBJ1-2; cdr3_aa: CASSLLGTAGYTF
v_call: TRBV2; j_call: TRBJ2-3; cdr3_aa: CASQGQTSTDTQYF
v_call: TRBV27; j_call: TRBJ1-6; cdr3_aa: CASALKVPGNNSPLHF
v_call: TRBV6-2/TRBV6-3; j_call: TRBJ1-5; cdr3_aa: CASSKGQGGGQPQHF
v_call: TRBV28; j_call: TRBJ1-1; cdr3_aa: CASSLRTSIALNTEAFF
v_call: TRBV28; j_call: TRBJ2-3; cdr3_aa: CASSLTRGPTQYF
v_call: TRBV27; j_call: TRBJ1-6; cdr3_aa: CASSLTGKRANSPLHF
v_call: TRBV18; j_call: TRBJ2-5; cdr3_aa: CASSPQAMRDETQYF
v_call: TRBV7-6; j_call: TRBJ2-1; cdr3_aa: CASSSPKMAGGSYNEQFF
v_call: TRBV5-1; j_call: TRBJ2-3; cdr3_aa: CASTQTAGSDTQYF
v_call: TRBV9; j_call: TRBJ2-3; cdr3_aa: CASSPGLAGGADTQYF
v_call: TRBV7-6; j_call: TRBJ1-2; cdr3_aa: CASSLDRGYTF
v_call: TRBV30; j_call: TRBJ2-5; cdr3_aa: CAWRGDSVRPTQYF
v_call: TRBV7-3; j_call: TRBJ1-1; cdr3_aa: CASSPTARGAEAFF
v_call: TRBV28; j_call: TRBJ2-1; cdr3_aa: CASSPRVVYINNEQFF
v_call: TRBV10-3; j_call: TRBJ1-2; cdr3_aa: CAISESAGGSYGYTF
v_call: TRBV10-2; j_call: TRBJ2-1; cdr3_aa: CASSALTSLGEQFF
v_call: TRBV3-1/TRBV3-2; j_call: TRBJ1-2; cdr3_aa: CASSRANYGYTF
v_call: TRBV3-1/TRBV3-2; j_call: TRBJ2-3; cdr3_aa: CASSHGLAGGADTQYF
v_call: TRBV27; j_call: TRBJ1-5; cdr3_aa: CASSFSQGYQPQHF
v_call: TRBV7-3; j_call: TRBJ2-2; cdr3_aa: CASRRQGLGDTGELFF
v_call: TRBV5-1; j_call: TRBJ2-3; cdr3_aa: CASTRGGDYTQYF
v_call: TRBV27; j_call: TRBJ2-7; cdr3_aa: CASSLGGFAYEQYF
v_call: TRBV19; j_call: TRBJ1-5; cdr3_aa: CASSTRPDRGPQPQHF
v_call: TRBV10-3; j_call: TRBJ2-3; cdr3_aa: CAISDQGLNEDTQYF
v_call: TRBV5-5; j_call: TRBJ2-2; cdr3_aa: CASSLALAFGTGELFF
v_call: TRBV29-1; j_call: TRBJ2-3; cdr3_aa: CSVRGTGTYTQYF
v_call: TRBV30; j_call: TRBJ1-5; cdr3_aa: CAWSDPGGRAQHF
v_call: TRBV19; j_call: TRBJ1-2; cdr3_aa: CASRKTGDNYGYTF
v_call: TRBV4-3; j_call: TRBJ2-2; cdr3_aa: CASSQQRGSGELFF